This T cell receptor (beta chain) originates from a study of shared clonotypes between healthy human individuals (dated by TCRdb to between 2020 and 2021). The study in broad terms: The cohort comprised a couple of women and a few men aged 18 to 49 years. Per donor, three plates each were used for CD4 naive and CD4 memory, two for CD8 naive, and one for CD8 memory. The study deeply sequenced blood TCR repertoires of 5 or 6 healthy adults to estimate repertoire size and the extent of clonotype sharing between individuals. Different laboratories and diverse techniques were used to prepare libraries and sequence TCR repertoires, to increase sequencing depth and limit assay-specific biases. Leukapheresis yielded between about 0.94 and 10 billion PBMCs per donor. Here is what the overall study found, with its caveats: Estimated clonotype richness was generally larger for naive than for memory subsets. Pairwise subsampling led to the expectation that sequencing depth would affect the degree of clonotype sharing among donors. Even with the large sequencing depth, rarefaction of the sorted-subset datasets indicated that sequencing was incomplete. Compared with non-shared clonotypes, the clonotypes found in all four sorted-subset donors had higher generation probabilities. The small number of donors limited the genetic and exposure-history diversity represented. When a handful of donors were compared, the shared fraction of clonotypes was around 5.1% for naive CD4, 3% to 4% for naive CD8, 2.3% for memory CD4, and 0.35% to 0.5% for memory CD8. Only blood was sampled, and tissue TCR repertoires likely differ from those in blood.

Using the deep immunoSEQ assay, TCR CDR3 regions were amplified from genomic DNA by multiplex PCR. For each cell subset, the extracted genomic DNA was distributed evenly across all wells of several immunoSEQ 96-well plates, and each plate served as one replicate. For sorted subsets, roughly 200 ng of genomic DNA, equivalent to 25,000 to 30,000 T cell genomes, went into each replicate PCR. The purified libraries were quantified using a Qubit 3.0 fluorometer, sized with a Bioanalyzer 2100, and then quantified again using the KAPA Library Quantification kit. Each immunoSEQ 96-well plate was sequenced on its own single-read 150-cycle Illumina NextSeq 550 flow cell. Per the authors' processing: Because the immunoSEQ output included only junctional sequences and no quality scores, the filtering could not be the same as the filtering used for full-length reads. Sequences were annotated with PyIR, a Python wrapper for IgBLAST v1.9, and V/J genes and CDR3 were assigned using IMGT germline references. Reads were filtered out if the reads had weak V/J assignments (E-value above 1e-6), no CDR3, stop codons, out-of-frame junctions, or ambiguous translated residues. V3J clonotypes were defined as sequences sharing the same inferred V gene, J gene, and CDR3 amino acid sequence. To compute the percentage overlap between repertoires, the number of shared unique clonotypes was divided by the size of the smaller repertoire. RTK rarefaction, the Chao1 estimator, and Recon v2.1 estimates of unobserved clonotypes were used to assess repertoire richness. Generation probabilities for all TCRbeta clonotypes obtained by the gDNA method from a handful of donors were computed using OLGA. The table comes from immuneACCESS by way of TCRdb, which keeps in-frame sequences with V and J called. Part of the clones is missing from these tables; in studies checked, under half for an unresolved V gene and the rest for unknown reasons. The V and J calls and clone size come from that table; D and trimming were worked out from the DNA. The sample table lists some 690,000 clones, roughly 88% of them with a count of one. The top ten clones comprise 34% of the sample.

For this clone: Its antigen is still unknown. Per-nucleotide qualities are absent, and no much larger clonotype sits a single base away.

The donors were healthy, HIV-negative adults with no recently reported acute infections or vaccinations. All donors were Caucasian adults living in Nashville, Tennessee, USA. The CD8 memory samples were a combination of magnetically selected CD45RO+ cells and CCR7-negative CD45RA+ effector memory (TemRA) cells. Blood was collected by leukapheresis, and PBMCs were isolated by Ficoll-Histopaque density gradient centrifugation and then cryopreserved in liquid nitrogen vapor phase. Analytical flow cytometry was used to check the purity and quantity of each magnetically sorted T cell population. From each sorted fraction, genomic DNA was isolated and quantified by UV absorbance on a Nanodrop 2000c. Sequences were obtained from memory CD8+ T cells from PBMCs. The intended sense of this specimen's cell subset or site label: CD45RO+ cells pooled with CCR7-negative TemRA cells. The TCR sequence derives from a young man in good health. Some clones in this sample may be carry-over from other donors' samples.

The nucleotide sequence is given as TGTGCCAGCAGCCCTACCCTAAATTCAGATACGCAGTATTTT. Translated, this is CASSPTLNSDTQYF. Recombination connected TRBV16 to TRBJ2-3; no D gene can be assigned with confidence. Counted from cysteine to phenylalanine, this CDR3 has 14 amino acids. Just CDR3 DNA is preserved here, 42 bases in frame from base 1. A distance of 12 bases separates the germline ends of V and J, which lose 4 bases and 4 bases respectively. As encoded in the germline V gene, CDR1 is KGHSY while CDR2 is FQNENV.